The clone carrying this TCR beta chain was picked up many times. Antigen unknown. The read halts 3 residues ahead of the CDR3 end, with the missing end drawn from the germline J gene. V gave up 4 bases and J gave up 7 bases; unmatched junction bases: 8. This CDR3 comprises 16 residues. The germline V gene encodes CDR1 SGHRS and CDR2 YFSETQ. This entry comes from a study of T cell clonality in common variable immunodeficiency. CVID and control samples used equivalent genomic DNA input. Only in-frame clones appear in the TCRdb table, and some are missing; sequencing was by immunoSEQ multiplex PCR. The sample lists roughly 70,000 clones, none appearing once, the ten largest making up 1.7%. Broader study findings: CVID subjects shared fewer TCRbeta clones than healthy controls did. CVID subjects showed higher TCRbeta clonality than healthy controls. In common variable immunodeficiency, TCR beta chains reportedly carried fewer deletions and N-nucleotide insertions.

The chain recombines TRBV5-1 with TRBJ1-6; 10 bases are a match to TRBD1. Sequencing used peripheral blood mononuclear cells. This sequence was found in a person between 18 and 69 years old in good health. CDR3 bases read: TGCGCCAGCAGCCTACCGACAGGGGGCGGCAATTCACCC. Translating it yields CASSLPTGGGNSP. In full, the CDR3 reads CASSLPTGGGNSPLHF.